This T cell receptor beta chain was observed in a study of STAT5B mutations in CD4+ large granular lymphocyte leukemia. Some clones are missing from TCRdb's copy, which holds only in-frame ones; the method was immunoSEQ multiplex PCR. The sample has some 32,000 clones, just under 75% seen once. Broader study findings: Patient CD4-sorted repertoires looked more clonal than healthy CD4+ repertoires, even without putative leukemic clones.

Per germline, CDR1 SGHTA and CDR2 FQGNSA. Trimming shortened V by 1 base and J by 1 base, and 4 bases separated the two germline ends. The CDR3 consists of 13 residues. With regard to this clone: What it recognizes is unknown. The sample carries other DNA sequences with the same CDR3.

V and J are TRBV7-2 and TRBJ1-1, with D unclear. Source material: CD4+ T cells from blood buffy coats. The TCR was taken from a human donor in good health. CDR3 sequence reads: CASSLGQNTEAFF. Written as DNA, the CDR3 is TGTGCCAGCAGCTTAGGACAGAACACTGAAGCTTTCTTT.